This TCR beta chain was obtained from a study of identical twins. There are many counts of this clonotype. Germline trimming cut 5 bases from V and 2 bases from J; bases unmatched to any gene: 15. Germline V gene data show CDR1 as SQVTM and CDR2 as ANQGSEA. The length of the CDR3 is 19 residues. In TCRdb, the 5' RACE reads were re-called with MiXCR into one record per CDR3 protein. This table holds 690,000 or so distinct CDR3 sequences, around 6% found once. Sequenced: naive T cells sorted from blood. This sequence joins TRBV29-1 and TRBJ2-3; TRBD2 aligns across 14 bases. The sequence was collected from a man between 18 and 35 years old in good health. The CDR3 here is CSVLHTAKGLAGVTDTQYF. The CDR3 DNA reads as TGCAGCGTTTTACACACCGCAAAGGGACTAGCGGGGGTCACAGATACGCAGTATTTT.